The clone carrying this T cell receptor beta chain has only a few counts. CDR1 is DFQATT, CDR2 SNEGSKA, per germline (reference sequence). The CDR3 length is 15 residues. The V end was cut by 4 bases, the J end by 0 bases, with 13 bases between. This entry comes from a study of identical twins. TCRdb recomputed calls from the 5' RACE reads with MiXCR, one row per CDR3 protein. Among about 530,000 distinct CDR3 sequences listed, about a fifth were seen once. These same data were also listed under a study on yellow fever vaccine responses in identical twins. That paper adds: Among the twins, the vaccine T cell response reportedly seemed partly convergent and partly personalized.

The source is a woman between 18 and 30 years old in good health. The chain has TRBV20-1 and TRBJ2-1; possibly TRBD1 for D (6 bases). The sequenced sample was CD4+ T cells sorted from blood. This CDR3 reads CSATEDSYSYNEQFF. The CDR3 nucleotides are TGCAGTGCTACGGAGGACAGCTACTCCTACAATGAGCAGTTCTTC.